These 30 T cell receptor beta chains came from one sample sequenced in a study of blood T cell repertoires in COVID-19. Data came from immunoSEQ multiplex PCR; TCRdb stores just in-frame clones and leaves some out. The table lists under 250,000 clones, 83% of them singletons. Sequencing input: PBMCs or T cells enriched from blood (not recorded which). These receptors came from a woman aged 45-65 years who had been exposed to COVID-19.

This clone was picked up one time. The CDR3 bases are TGTGCCAGTACTAAACCCAGGGGAGAAAGGACTGAAGCTTTCTTT. The encoded protein is CASTKPRGERTEAFF. V usage is TRBV19 and J usage is TRBJ1-1, with D possibly TRBD1 on 6 matching bases. Per germline, CDR1 LNHDA and CDR2 SQIVND (reference sequence). This CDR3 has 15 residues. Trimming removed 7 bases from V and 5 bases from J, with 20 bases in between.

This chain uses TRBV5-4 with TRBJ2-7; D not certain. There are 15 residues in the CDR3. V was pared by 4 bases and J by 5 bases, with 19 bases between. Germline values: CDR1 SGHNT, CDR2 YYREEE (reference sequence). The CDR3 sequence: CASSRLPSSSNEQYF. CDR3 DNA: TGTGCCAGCAGCAGGCTACCTTCGAGTAGCAACGAGCAGTACTTC.

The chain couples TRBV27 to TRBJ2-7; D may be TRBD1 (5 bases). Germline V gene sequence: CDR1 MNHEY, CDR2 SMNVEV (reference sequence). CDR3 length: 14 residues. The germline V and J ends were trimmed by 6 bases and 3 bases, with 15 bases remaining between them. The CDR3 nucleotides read TGTGCCAGCAGGCCCGGACAATTGGGCTACGAGCAGTACTTC. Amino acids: CASRPGQLGYEQYF.

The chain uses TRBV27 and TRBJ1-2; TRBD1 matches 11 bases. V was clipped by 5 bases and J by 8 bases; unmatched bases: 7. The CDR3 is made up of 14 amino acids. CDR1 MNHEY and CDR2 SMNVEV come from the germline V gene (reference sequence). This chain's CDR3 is CASSTGQGVWGYTF. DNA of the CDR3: TGTGCCAGCAGTACGGGACAGGGGGTGTGGGGCTACACCTTC.

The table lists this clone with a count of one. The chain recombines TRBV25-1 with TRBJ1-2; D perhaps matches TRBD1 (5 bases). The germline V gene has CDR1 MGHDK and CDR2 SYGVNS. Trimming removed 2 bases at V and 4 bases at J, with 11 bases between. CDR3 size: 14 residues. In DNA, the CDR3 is TGTGCCAGCAGTGAAGGAAAGGGGCTCTATGGCTACACCTTC. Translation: CASSEGKGLYGYTF.

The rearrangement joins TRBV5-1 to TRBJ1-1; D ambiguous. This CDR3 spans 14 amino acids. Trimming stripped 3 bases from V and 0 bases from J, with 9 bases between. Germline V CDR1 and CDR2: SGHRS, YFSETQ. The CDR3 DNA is TGCGCCAGCAGCTCAAGGGAGCTGAACACTGAAGCTTTCTTT. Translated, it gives CASSSRELNTEAFF. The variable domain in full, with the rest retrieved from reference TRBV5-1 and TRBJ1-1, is KAGVTQTPRYLIKTRGQQVTLSCSPISGHRSVSWYQQTPGQGLQFLFEYFSETQRNKGNFPGRFSGRQFSNSRSEMNVSTLELGDSALYLCASSSRELNTEAFFGQGTRLTVV.

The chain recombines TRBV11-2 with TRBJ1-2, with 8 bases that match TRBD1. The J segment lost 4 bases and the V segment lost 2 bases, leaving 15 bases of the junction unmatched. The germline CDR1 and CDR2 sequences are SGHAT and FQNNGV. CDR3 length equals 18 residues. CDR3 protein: CASSLSMGRRTGSYGYTF. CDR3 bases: TGTGCCAGCAGCTTATCCATGGGGAGAAGGACAGGGAGCTATGGCTACACCTTC.

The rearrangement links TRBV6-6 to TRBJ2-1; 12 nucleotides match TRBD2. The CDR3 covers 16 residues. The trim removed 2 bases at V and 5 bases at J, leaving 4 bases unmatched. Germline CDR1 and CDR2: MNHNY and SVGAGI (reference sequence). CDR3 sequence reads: CASSYGSSGGDNEQFF. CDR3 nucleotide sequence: TGTGCCAGCAGTTACGGGTCTAGCGGGGGGGACAATGAGCAGTTCTTC.

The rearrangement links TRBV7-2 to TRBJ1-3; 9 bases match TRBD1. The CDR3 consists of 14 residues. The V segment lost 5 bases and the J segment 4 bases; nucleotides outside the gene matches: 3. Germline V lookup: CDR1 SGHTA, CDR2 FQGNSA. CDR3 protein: CASSLTGGGNTIYF. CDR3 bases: TGTGCCAGCAGCCTCACAGGGGGCGGAAACACCATATATTTT.

CDR3 nucleotide sequence: TGTGCCATCAGTGATGGTGGGACAGGGCAAGGTGAAGCTTTCTTT. Translation gives CAISDGGTGQGEAFF. The rearrangement uses TRBV10-3 and TRBJ1-1, with 9 positions matching TRBD1. Germline loops: CDR1 ENHRY, CDR2 SYGVKD. CDR3 size: 15 residues. V shed 3 bases, J shed 7 bases, and the junction held 9 bases outside the gene matches.

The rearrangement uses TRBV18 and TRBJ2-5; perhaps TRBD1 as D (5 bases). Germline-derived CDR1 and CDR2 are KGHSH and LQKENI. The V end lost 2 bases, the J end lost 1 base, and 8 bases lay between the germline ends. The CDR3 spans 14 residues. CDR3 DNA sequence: TGTGCCAGCTCACCAGAGACAGTCCAAGAGACCCAGTACTTC. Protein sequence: CASSPETVQETQYF.

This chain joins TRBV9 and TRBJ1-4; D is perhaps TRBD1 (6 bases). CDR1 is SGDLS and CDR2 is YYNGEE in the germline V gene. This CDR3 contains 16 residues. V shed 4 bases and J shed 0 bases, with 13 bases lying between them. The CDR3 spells CASSPRTATTNEKLFF. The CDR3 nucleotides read TGTGCCAGCAGCCCCCGGACAGCCACAACTAATGAAAAACTGTTTTTT.

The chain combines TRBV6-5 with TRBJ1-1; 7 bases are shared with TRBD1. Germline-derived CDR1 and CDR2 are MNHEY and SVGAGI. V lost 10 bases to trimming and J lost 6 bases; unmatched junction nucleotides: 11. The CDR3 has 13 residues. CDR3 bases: TGTGCCACTTGGGGGCAGGGGGTCGCTGAAGCTTTCTTT. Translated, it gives CATWGQGVAEAFF.

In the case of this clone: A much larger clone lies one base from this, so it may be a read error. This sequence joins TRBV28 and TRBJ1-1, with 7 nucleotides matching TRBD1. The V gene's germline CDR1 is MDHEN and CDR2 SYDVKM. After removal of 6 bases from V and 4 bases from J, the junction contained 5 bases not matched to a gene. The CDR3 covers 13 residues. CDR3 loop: CASSSTGTTEAFF. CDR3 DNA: TGTGCCAGCAGCTCGACAGGGACCACTGAAGCTTTCTTT.

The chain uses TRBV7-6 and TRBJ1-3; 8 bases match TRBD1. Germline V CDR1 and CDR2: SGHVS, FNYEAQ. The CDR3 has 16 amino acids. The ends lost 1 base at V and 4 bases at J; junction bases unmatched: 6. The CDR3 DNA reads TGTGCCAGCAGCTTAGGGCAGGGGGCTTCAGGAAACACCATATATTTT. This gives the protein CASSLGQGASGNTIYF.

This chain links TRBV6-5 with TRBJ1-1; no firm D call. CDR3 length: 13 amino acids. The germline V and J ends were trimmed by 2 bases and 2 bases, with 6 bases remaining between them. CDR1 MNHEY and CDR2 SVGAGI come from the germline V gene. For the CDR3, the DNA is TGTGCCAGCAGTTACGGAGGAAACACTGAAGCTTTCTTT. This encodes CASSYGGNTEAFF.

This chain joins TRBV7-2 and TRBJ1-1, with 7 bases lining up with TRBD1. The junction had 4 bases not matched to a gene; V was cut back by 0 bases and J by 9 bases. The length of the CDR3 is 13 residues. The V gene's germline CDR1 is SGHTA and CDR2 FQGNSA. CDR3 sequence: CASSLARQGKAFF. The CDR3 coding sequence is TGTGCCAGCAGCTTAGCGAGACAGGGAAAAGCTTTCTTT.

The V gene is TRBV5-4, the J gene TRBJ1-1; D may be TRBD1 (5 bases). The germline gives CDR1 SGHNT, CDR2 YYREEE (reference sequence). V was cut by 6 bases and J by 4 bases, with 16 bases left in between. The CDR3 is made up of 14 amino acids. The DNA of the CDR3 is TGTGCCAGCACCCCAGACAGTGGTGGCACTGAAGCTTTCTTT. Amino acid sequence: CASTPDSGGTEAFF.

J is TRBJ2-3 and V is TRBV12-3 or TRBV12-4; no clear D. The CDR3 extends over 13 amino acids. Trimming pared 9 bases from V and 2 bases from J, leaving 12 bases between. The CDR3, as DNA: TGTGCCAGTCTCCGCTTGGCCACAGATACGCAGTATTTT. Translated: CASLRLATDTQYF.

The CDR3 region has the DNA TGTGCCAGCACCTCTATCGTCACTACTTTCTCTGGGGCCAACGTCCTGACTTTC. This codes for CASTSIVTTFSGANVLTF. V gene TRBV5-6 combines with J gene TRBJ2-6; D gene ambiguous. The CDR3 consists of 18 residues. Per the germline V gene, CDR1 is SGHDT and CDR2 is YYEEEE. With 6 bases removed from V and 0 bases from J, the gap between germline ends came to 19 bases.

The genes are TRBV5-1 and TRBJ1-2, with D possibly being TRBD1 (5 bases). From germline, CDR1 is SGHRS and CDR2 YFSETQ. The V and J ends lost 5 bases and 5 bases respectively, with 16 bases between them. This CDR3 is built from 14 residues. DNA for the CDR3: TGCGCCAGCAGTCCGACAGATTACCAATATGGCTACACCTTC. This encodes CASSPTDYQYGYTF.

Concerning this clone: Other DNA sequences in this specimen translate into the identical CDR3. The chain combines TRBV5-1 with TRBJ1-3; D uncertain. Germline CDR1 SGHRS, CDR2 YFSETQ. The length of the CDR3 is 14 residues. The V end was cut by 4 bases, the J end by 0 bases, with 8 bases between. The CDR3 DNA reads TGCGCCAGCAGCCTCCGGGGCTCTGGAAACACCATATATTTT. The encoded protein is CASSLRGSGNTIYF.

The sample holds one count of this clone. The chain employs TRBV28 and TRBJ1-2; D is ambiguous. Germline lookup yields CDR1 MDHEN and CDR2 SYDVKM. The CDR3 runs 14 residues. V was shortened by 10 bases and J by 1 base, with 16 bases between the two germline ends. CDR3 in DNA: TGTGCCACAGGTCAACTTCCGAGTAACTATGGCTACACCTTC. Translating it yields CATGQLPSNYGYTF.

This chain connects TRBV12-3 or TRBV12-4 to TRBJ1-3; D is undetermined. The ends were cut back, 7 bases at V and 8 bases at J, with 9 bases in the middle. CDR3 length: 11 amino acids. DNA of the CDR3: TGTGCCAGCATTCGGTTGGACACCATATATTTT. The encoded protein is CASIRLDTIYF.

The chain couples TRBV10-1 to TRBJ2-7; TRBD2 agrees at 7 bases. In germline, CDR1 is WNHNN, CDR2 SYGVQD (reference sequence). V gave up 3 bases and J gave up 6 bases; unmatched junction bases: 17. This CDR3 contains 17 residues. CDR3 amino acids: CASSDTNPGLQTSEQYF. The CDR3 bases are TGCGCCAGCAGTGATACGAACCCGGGACTACAGACCTCCGAGCAGTACTTC.

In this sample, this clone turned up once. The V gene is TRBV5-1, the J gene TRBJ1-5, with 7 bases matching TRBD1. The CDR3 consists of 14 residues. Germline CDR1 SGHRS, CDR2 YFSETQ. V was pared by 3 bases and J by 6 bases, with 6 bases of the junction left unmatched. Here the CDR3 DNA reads TGCGCCAGCAGCTCGGAAGGGGGCCGTCAGCCCCAGCATTTT. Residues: CASSSEGGRQPQHF.

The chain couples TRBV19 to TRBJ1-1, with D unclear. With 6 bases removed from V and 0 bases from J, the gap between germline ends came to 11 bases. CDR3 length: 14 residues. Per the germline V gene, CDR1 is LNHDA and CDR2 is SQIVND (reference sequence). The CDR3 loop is CASRLGDMNTEAFF. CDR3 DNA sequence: TGTGCCAGTAGATTAGGAGATATGAACACTGAAGCTTTCTTT. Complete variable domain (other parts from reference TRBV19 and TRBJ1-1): DGGITQSPKYLFRKEGQNVTLSCEQNLNHDAMYWYRQDPGQGLRLIYYSQIVNDFQKGDIAEGYSVSREKKESFPLTVTSAQKNPTAFYLCASRLGDMNTEAFFGQGTRLTVV.

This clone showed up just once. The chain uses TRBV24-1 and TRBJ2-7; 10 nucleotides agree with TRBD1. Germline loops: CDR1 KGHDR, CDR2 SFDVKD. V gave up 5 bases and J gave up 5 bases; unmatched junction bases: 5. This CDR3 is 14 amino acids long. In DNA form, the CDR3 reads TGTGCCACCAGTGGTCCGGGACAGGGGAACGAGCAGTACTTC. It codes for CATSGPGQGNEQYF.

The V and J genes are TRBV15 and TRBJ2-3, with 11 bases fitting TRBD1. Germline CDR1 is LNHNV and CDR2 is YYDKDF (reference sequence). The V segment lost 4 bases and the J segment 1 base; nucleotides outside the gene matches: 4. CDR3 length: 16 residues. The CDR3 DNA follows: TGTGCCACCAGCACCCGGACAGGGGGCGGCACAGATACGCAGTATTTT. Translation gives CATSTRTGGGTDTQYF.

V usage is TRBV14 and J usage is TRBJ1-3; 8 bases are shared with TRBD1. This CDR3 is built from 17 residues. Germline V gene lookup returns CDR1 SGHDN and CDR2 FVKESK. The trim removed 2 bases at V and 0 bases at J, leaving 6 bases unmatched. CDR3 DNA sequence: TGTGCCAGCAGCCAACGGACAGGGCCGGCCTCTGGAAACACCATATATTTT. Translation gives CASSQRTGPASGNTIYF.